This TCR beta chain is drawn from a study of blood T cell repertoires in COVID-19. CDR3 length: 14 residues. Trimming stripped 2 bases from V and 2 bases from J, with 8 bases between. Germline-derived CDR1 and CDR2 are SGHRS and YFSETQ. Clones were sequenced by immunoSEQ multiplex PCR, and TCRdb holds only the in-frame ones, with some missing. The repertoire holds about 190,000 clones, with around 85% as singletons. The chain combines TRBV5-1 with TRBJ1-5, with D unclear. The clonotype was recovered from a woman aged 25 to 39 who had recovered from COVID-19. What was sequenced was PBMCs or T cells enriched from blood (not recorded which). CDR3 coding DNA: TGCGCCAGCAGCTTCCGCGGGGGCAATCAGCCCCAGCATTTT. Protein sequence: CASSFRGGNQPQHF.